These 30 T cell receptor beta chains were all obtained from the same sample, sequenced in a study of spatial heterogeneity in lung cancer. Stated time point: blood at routine non-recurrence follow-up after resection. TCRdb reanalysed the 5' RACE reads using MiXCR and keeps one entry per CDR3 protein. The table records over 85,000 distinct CDR3 sequences, 19% of them present only once. Sample: PBMCs, taken at follow-up. Receptors originate from a male donor with early-stage non-small cell lung cancer.

This clonotype was counted at least ten times. The chain has TRBV6-5 and TRBJ2-1; 8 bases are shared with TRBD2. Trimming took 7 bases from V and 7 from J; bases not matched to a gene: 6. The CDR3 totals 13 residues. Germline V CDR1 and CDR2: MNHEY, SVGAGI. The CDR3 DNA reads as TGTGCCAGCAACGCGGGGGGTCTGAATGAGCAGTTCTTC. Translation: CASNAGGLNEQFF.

The rearrangement uses TRBV19 and TRBJ1-5, with 8 bases that match TRBD1. In germline, CDR1 is LNHDA, CDR2 SQIVND (reference sequence). The CDR3 consists of 17 residues. J gave up 0 bases and V 11 bases, and 15 bases lay outside the gene matches. The CDR3 region is CACRDRGGLNSNQPQHF. CDR3 nucleotides: TGTGCCTGCCGTGACAGGGGAGGTCTAAATAGCAATCAGCCCCAGCATTTT.

This chain links TRBV19 with TRBJ1-5; TRBD1 matches 7 bases. The CDR3 spans 15 residues. CDR1 is LNHDA and CDR2 is SQIVND in the germline V gene (reference sequence). After removal of 3 bases from V and 0 bases from J, the junction contained 2 bases not matched to a gene. DNA for the CDR3: TGTGCCAGTAGTATCGACAGGGCTAGCAATCAGCCCCAGCATTTT. This sequence encodes CASSIDRASNQPQHF.

This chain uses TRBV7-2 with TRBJ2-1; D perhaps matches TRBD1 (6 bases). Germline loops: CDR1 SGHTA, CDR2 FQGNSA. There are 15 residues in the CDR3. V lost 7 bases and J lost 1, with 14 bases in between. In nucleotides, the CDR3 is TGTGCCAGCACCCGAGACAGGCGTTCCTACAATGAGCAGTTCTTC. Protein sequence: CASTRDRRSYNEQFF.

This clonotype has more than one count but fewer than ten. V and J are TRBV18 and TRBJ1-5, with D possibly being TRBD1 (5 bases). Trimming removed 3 bases at V and 7 bases at J, with 22 bases between. Germline loops: CDR1 KGHSH, CDR2 LQKENI. The CDR3 runs to 17 residues. The CDR3 DNA sequence: TGTGCCAGCTCACCGACGCCTTTACGACAGATAAGACAGCCCCAGCATTTT. This translates into CASSPTPLRQIRQPQHF.

This clonotype was seen many times. The J gene is TRBJ1-4, the V gene TRBV4-1, with no clear D. Trimming pared 0 bases from V and 7 bases from J, leaving 15 bases between. This CDR3 comprises 16 residues. The germline V gene encodes CDR1 MGHRA and CDR2 YSYEKL. DNA for the CDR3: TGCGCCAGCAGCCAAGATGCCGGTCCTATGGCTGAAAAACTGTTTTTT. Translating gives CASSQDAGPMAEKLFF.

CDR3 sequence: CASSENRSAKNIQYF. The CDR3 bases are TGTGCCAGCAGTGAGAACAGATCAGCCAAAAACATTCAGTACTTC. The V gene is TRBV2, the J gene TRBJ2-4; no definite D call. CDR3 length: 15 residues. The V gene lost 3 bases and the J gene lost 0 bases, with 9 bases spanning the gap. Germline assignment: CDR1 SNHLY and CDR2 FYNNEI.

The chain uses TRBV20-1 and TRBJ2-3; TRBD1 matches 9 bases. CDR1 DFQATT and CDR2 SNEGSKA come from the germline V gene (reference sequence). The CDR3 has 15 amino acids. Trimming removed 6 bases from V and 6 bases from J; junction bases left unmatched: 13. The CDR3 bases are TGCAGTGCCAGATTTGGGACAGGGTTGACGGATACGCAGTATTTT. Residues: CSARFGTGLTDTQYF.

The J gene is TRBJ2-1, the V gene TRBV5-1; no reliable D call. V gave up 0 bases and J gave up 8 bases, with 12 bases separating them. In germline, CDR1 is SGHRS, CDR2 YFSETQ. CDR3 length equals 14 residues. In DNA form, the CDR3 reads TGCGCCAGCAGCTTGGTAGGTTTTGGCGATGAGCAGTTCTTC. Protein product: CASSLVGFGDEQFF.

The chain carries TRBV5-5 and TRBJ2-2, with TRBD2 identical over 7 bases. Germline CDR1 SGHKS, CDR2 YYEKEE (reference sequence). Unmatched junction bases numbered 0, after V lost 1 base and J lost 6 bases. This CDR3 region has 13 residues. CDR3 in DNA: TGTGCCAGCAGCTTGACTAGCGCCGGGGAGCTGTTTTTT. This sequence encodes CASSLTSAGELFF.

The chain combines TRBV6-1 with TRBJ1-6; D call uncertain. CDR1 and CDR2 from the germline V gene are MNHNS and SASEGT. V was trimmed by 6 bases and J by 10 bases, leaving 19 bases between them. CDR3 size: 15 residues. This CDR3 is CASSTHFGDGSPLHF. The CDR3 DNA reads TGTGCCAGCAGCACGCATTTCGGAGATGGATCACCCCTCCACTTT.

The chain employs TRBV4-3 and TRBJ2-2; D is ambiguous. CDR3 size: 13 residues. Per germline, CDR1 LGHNA and CDR2 YSLEER. V dropped 0 bases and J dropped 8 bases, with 7 bases sitting between them. Here the CDR3 reads CASSQEHAGELFF. CDR3 nucleotide sequence: TGCGCCAGCAGCCAAGAACACGCTGGGGAGCTGTTTTTT.

This clonotype was counted a few times. J is TRBJ1-2 and V is TRBV3-1, with D unclear. The length of the CDR3 is 12 residues. The germline CDR1 and CDR2 sequences are LGHDT and YNNKEL (reference sequence). Trimming shortened V by 1 base and J by 8 bases, and 8 bases separated the two germline ends. CDR3 sequence reads: CASSQGGRGYTF. CDR3 DNA sequence: TGTGCCAGCAGCCAAGGTGGGAGAGGCTACACCTTC.

Only a few counts were recorded for this clonotype. The chain joins TRBV20-1 to TRBJ2-3, with a weak D call TRBD1 (6 bases). V was trimmed by 7 bases and J by 1 base, leaving 15 bases between them. The CDR3 covers 14 residues. Per germline, CDR1 DFQATT and CDR2 SNEGSKA (reference sequence). The CDR3 coding sequence is TGCAGTGTTACAGGGCCCCCTGGCACAGATACGCAGTATTTT. It yields the protein CSVTGPPGTDTQYF.

This clonotype came up a few times. The V gene is TRBV7-2, the J gene TRBJ2-5, with TRBD1 as a possible D gene (6 bases). The CDR3 runs 13 residues. Germline CDR1 SGHTA, CDR2 FQGNSA. The V and J ends lost 3 bases and 2 bases respectively, with 7 bases between them. The CDR3, as DNA: TGTGCCAGCAGCTTCCAGGGGCAAGAGACCCAGTACTTC. Residues: CASSFQGQETQYF. The complete variable domain, with remaining parts taken from reference TRBV7-2 and TRBJ2-5, reads GAGVSQSPSNKVTEKGKDVELRCDPISGHTALYWYRQSLGQGLEFLIYFQGNSAPDKSGLPSDRFSAERTGGSVSTLTIQRTQQEDSAVYLCASSFQGQETQYFGPGTRLLVL.

Only a few counts were recorded for this clonotype. The chain is built from TRBV11-2 and TRBJ2-5; weak D call: TRBD2 (6 bases). Trimming cost V 5 bases and J 2 bases, with 15 bases left between them. The CDR3 covers 15 residues. Germline V lookup: CDR1 SGHAT, CDR2 FQNNGV. CDR3 amino acids: CASSPRDLSQETQYF. For the CDR3, the DNA is TGTGCCAGCAGCCCCCGGGACTTGTCACAAGAGACCCAGTACTTC.

This clonotype was recorded a few times. The chain uses TRBV25-1 and TRBJ2-7; TRBD2 might be the D (6 bases). Between the trimmed V and J ends, which lost 4 bases and 7 bases, there was a span of 20 bases. This CDR3 comprises 15 residues. Germline V gene lookup returns CDR1 MGHDK and CDR2 SYGVNS. The CDR3 sequence is CASSAALGTLNEQYF. The DNA of the CDR3 is TGTGCCAGCAGTGCCGCCTTAGGGACTTTGAATGAGCAGTACTTC.

This chain connects TRBV28 to TRBJ2-5, with D possibly TRBD1 on 5 matching bases. Germline lookup yields CDR1 MDHEN and CDR2 SYDVKM. CDR3 size: 14 residues. Between the trimmed V and J ends, which lost 2 bases and 6 bases, there was a span of 13 bases. This CDR3 reads CASSLDQGVQTQYF. The CDR3 DNA reads as TGTGCCAGCAGTTTAGACCAAGGGGTCCAGACCCAGTACTTC.

The J gene is TRBJ1-1, the V gene TRBV10-3, with D possibly matching TRBD1 (6 bases). Trimming removed 4 bases from V and 1 base from J, with 13 bases in between. Per the germline V gene, CDR1 is ENHRY and CDR2 is SYGVKD. This CDR3 is built from 15 residues. The CDR3 loop is CAISGTGQTNTEAFF. The CDR3 coding sequence is TGTGCCATCAGTGGAACGGGACAAACGAACACTGAAGCTTTCTTT.

The chain links TRBV19 to TRBJ1-4, with a possible D match to TRBD1 (6 bases). Germline V gene sequence: CDR1 LNHDA, CDR2 SQIVND (reference sequence). V lost 9 bases to trimming and J lost 0 bases, with 14 bases between them. The CDR3 spans 15 residues. The CDR3 protein is CASTGTVSTNEKLFF. The CDR3 DNA sequence: TGTGCCAGCACAGGGACCGTATCAACTAATGAAAAACTGTTTTTT.

The rearrangement uses TRBV14 and TRBJ2-5; TRBD1 agrees at 8 bases. Germline V gene lookup returns CDR1 SGHDN and CDR2 FVKESK. Germline trimming cut 0 bases from V and 5 bases from J; bases unmatched to any gene: 5. CDR3 size: 15 residues. The CDR3 region is CASSQDWTGSETQYF. The CDR3 DNA follows: TGTGCCAGCAGCCAAGACTGGACAGGGTCCGAGACCCAGTACTTC.

This clonotype was observed at least ten times. The J gene is TRBJ1-1, the V gene TRBV15, with unresolved D. The CDR3 loop spans 14 amino acids. CDR1 is LNHNV and CDR2 is YYDKDF in the germline V gene (reference sequence). Trimming left V 4 bases short and J 3 bases short, with 12 bases between. The CDR3 here is CATSTRTGYTEAFF. CDR3 DNA sequence: TGTGCCACCAGCACCCGGACGGGTTACACTGAAGCTTTCTTT.

Ten or more counts support this clonotype. The V and J genes are TRBV6-2 or TRBV6-3 and TRBJ2-4; D gene ambiguous. The CDR3 consists of 16 residues. The V end was cut by 4 bases, the J end by 0 bases, with 13 bases between. CDR1 and CDR2 from the germline V gene are MNHEY and SVGEGT. The CDR3 nucleotides are TGTGCCAGCAGTTCGGAACGGATTATAGCCAAAAACATTCAGTACTTC. It encodes CASSSERIIAKNIQYF.

V is TRBV14 and J is TRBJ2-7, with 7 nucleotides matching TRBD1. This CDR3 has 14 residues. Trimming at V came to 0 bases and at J to 4 bases, leaving 3 bases not matched to a gene. The germline gives CDR1 SGHDN, CDR2 FVKESK. The CDR3 nucleotides are TGTGCCAGCAGCCAAGAGGACAGGAAATACGAGCAGTACTTC. Encoded protein: CASSQEDRKYEQYF.

This clonotype was seen a handful of times. The V gene is TRBV19, the J gene TRBJ1-6; 10 bases are a match to TRBD1. V gave up 8 bases and J gave up 10 bases; unmatched junction bases: 11. Germline CDR1 LNHDA, CDR2 SQIVND (reference sequence). The CDR3 loop spans 15 amino acids. The CDR3 region is CASSDTTGGRSPLHF. The DNA of the CDR3 is TGTGCCAGTTCTGATACGACAGGGGGCAGATCACCCCTCCACTTT.

This clonotype was observed a few times. The chain couples TRBV20-1 to TRBJ1-1; D unclear. The CDR3 length is 10 residues. Germline V gene data show CDR1 as DFQATT and CDR2 as SNEGSKA (reference sequence). Trimming took off 3 bases at V and 11 bases at J, with 10 bases between the two ends. DNA for the CDR3: TGCAGTGCTAGTGAGGGAGCGGCTTTCTTT. This translates into CSASEGAAFF.

This chain links TRBV7-2 with TRBJ2-3, with D unclear. CDR3 length: 13 amino acids. With 0 bases removed from V and 0 bases from J, the gap between germline ends came to 1 base. Germline V gives CDR1 SGHTA, CDR2 FQGNSA. For the CDR3, the DNA is TGTGCCAGCAGCTTAGCTAGCACAGATACGCAGTATTTT. Amino acids: CASSLASTDTQYF.

The chain is built from TRBV2 and TRBJ1-5; no reliable D call. Between the trimmed V and J ends, which lost 7 bases and 5 bases, there was a span of 12 bases. Germline values: CDR1 SNHLY, CDR2 FYNNEI. This CDR3 has 13 residues. The CDR3 DNA is TGTGCCAGCACTTGGAGCACCCATCAGCCCCAGCATTTT. Translation: CASTWSTHQPQHF.

This clonotype was detected only a few times. This rearrangement joins TRBV10-2 to TRBJ2-5; no definite D call. This CDR3 has 13 amino acids. Looked up from germline, CDR1 is WSHSY and CDR2 is SAAADI. Trimming pared 2 bases from V and 7 bases from J, leaving 11 bases between. This CDR3 is CASSEDEWATQYF. Here the CDR3 DNA reads TGCGCCAGCAGTGAGGACGAATGGGCGACCCAGTACTTC.

The table lists this clonotype with a few counts. The J gene is TRBJ2-1, the V gene TRBV24-1, with D hard to call. The CDR3 has 13 amino acids. The V end was cut by 5 bases, the J end by 5 bases, with 9 bases between. Per the germline V gene, CDR1 is KGHDR and CDR2 is SFDVKD. CDR3 protein: CATSARTDNEQFF. The CDR3 DNA is TGTGCCACCAGTGCCCGAACTGACAATGAGCAGTTCTTC.